These 26 T cell receptor beta chains share one sample of origin, sequenced in a study of TIL therapy for anti-PD-1-resistant metastatic lung cancer. Described time point: pre-treatment sample, taken before nivolumab and TIL therapy. Tumor tissue came from excised metastases, mostly pleural nodules or supraclavicular lymph nodes. Sequencing used immunoSEQ v3. Produced via immunoSEQ multiplex PCR; TCRdb's table is partial and in-frame only. The profile covers thousands of clones, with about 61% appearing a single time and around 8% taken by the ten largest. The sample in question was tumor tissue, obtained at baseline. The source is a person between 25 and 80 years old with non-small cell lung cancer.

The chain uses TRBV14 and TRBJ2-3, with 9 bases aligning to TRBD1. Per the germline V gene, CDR1 is SGHDN and CDR2 is FVKESK. Trimming at V came to 4 bases and at J to 4 bases, leaving 3 bases not matched to a gene. This CDR3 spans 14 amino acids. CDR3 nucleotide sequence: TGTGCCAGCAGCCTTGACAGGGGGGCAGATACGCAGTATTTT. Its translation is CASSLDRGADTQYF.

This clone was seen a few times. This rearrangement joins TRBV20-1 to TRBJ1-1; weak D call: TRBD1 (5 bases). V was pared by 5 bases and J by 5 bases, with 6 bases between. CDR1 is DFQATT, CDR2 SNEGSKA, per germline (reference sequence). This CDR3 comprises 10 residues. CDR3 in amino acids: CSAGATEAFF. The CDR3 DNA is TGCAGTGCTGGGGCGACTGAAGCTTTCTTT.

The chain combines TRBV5-5 with TRBJ1-4; the D gene is possibly TRBD1 (5 bases). This CDR3 has 15 amino acids. Per the germline V gene, CDR1 is SGHKS and CDR2 is YYEKEE (reference sequence). V lost 2 bases and J lost 5, with 13 bases in between. In DNA form, the CDR3 reads TGTGCCAGCAGCTTTGTACAGGTCGGGAATGAAAAACTGTTTTTT. Protein product: CASSFVQVGNEKLFF.

V and J are TRBV30 and TRBJ1-6, with unresolved D. Germline CDR1 GTSNPN, CDR2 SVGIG (reference sequence). Trimming stripped 3 bases from V and 3 bases from J, with 6 bases between. The CDR3 sequence is 13 residues long. CDR3 nucleotides: TGTGCCTGGAGACGGCACTATAATTCACCCCTCCACTTT. Protein product: CAWRRHYNSPLHF.

The V gene is TRBV18, the J gene TRBJ2-2, with D unresolved. Germline loops: CDR1 KGHSH, CDR2 LQKENI. This CDR3 spans 17 amino acids. The V gene lost 6 bases and the J gene lost 0 bases, with 17 bases spanning the gap. CDR3 coding DNA: TGTGCCAGCTCGCTAGGAAAGGGCCAAGCGAACACCGGGGAGCTGTTTTTT. Translating gives CASSLGKGQANTGELFF.

The rearrangement joins TRBV28 to TRBJ1-4; a weak D match, TRBD1 (5 bases). The V gene's germline CDR1 is MDHEN and CDR2 SYDVKM. The ends were cut back, 6 bases at V and 2 bases at J, with 13 bases in the middle. This CDR3 is built from 15 residues. Here the CDR3 reads CASSMSGDTNEKLFF. For the CDR3, the DNA is TGTGCCAGCAGCATGTCGGGGGACACTAATGAAAAACTGTTTTTT. The entire variable domain, with the rest obtained from reference TRBV28 and TRBJ1-4, is as follows: DVKVTQSSRYLVKRTGEKVFLECVQDMDHENMFWYRQDPGLGLRLIYFSYDVKMKEKGDIPEGYSVSREKKERFSLILESASTNQTSMYLCASSMSGDTNEKLFFGSGTQLSVL.

The CDR3 loop is CASSLARGQRNLNTEAFF. CDR3 DNA: TGTGCCAGCAGCTTGGCCCGCGGACAGAGGAATCTGAACACTGAAGCTTTCTTT. The V gene is TRBV5-6, the J gene TRBJ1-1; a weak D match, TRBD1 (6 bases). This CDR3 has 18 amino acids. Trimming took off 0 bases at V and 0 bases at J, with 18 bases between the two ends. Germline V CDR1 and CDR2: SGHDT, YYEEEE.

The rearrangement links TRBV7-3 to TRBJ2-1; D could derive from TRBD1 or TRBD2 (5 bases each). The germline V gene has CDR1 SGHTA and CDR2 FQGTGA. This CDR3 spans 12 amino acids. Trimming cost V 2 bases and J 9 bases, with 8 bases left between them. The CDR3 loop is CASSLSGREQFF. The DNA for the CDR3 is TGTGCCAGCAGCTTATCGGGACGTGAGCAGTTCTTC. The full variable domain, its missing parts supplied by reference TRBV7-3 and TRBJ2-1, is GAGVSQTPSNKVTEKGKYVELRCDPISGHTALYWYRQSLGQGPEFLIYFQGTGAADDSGLPNDRFFAVRPEGSVSTLKIQRTERGDSAVYLCASSLSGREQFFGPGTRLTVL.

The CDR3 region is CSAQNQETQYF. The DNA for the CDR3 is TGCAGTGCGCAGAATCAAGAGACCCAGTACTTC. The V gene is TRBV20-1, the J gene TRBJ2-5; no clear D gene. The CDR3 contains 11 residues. Germline assignment: CDR1 DFQATT and CDR2 SNEGSKA (reference sequence). V was pared by 6 bases and J by 2 bases, with 7 bases between.

This chain links TRBV20-1 with TRBJ2-1; possibly TRBD2 for D (5 bases). Germline V lookup: CDR1 DFQATT, CDR2 SNEGSKA (reference sequence). The CDR3 length is 11 residues. Trimming took off 6 bases at V and 10 bases at J, with 13 bases between the two ends. CDR3 DNA sequence: TGCAGTGCGGAACTAGGTTGGGAGCAGTTCTTC. It yields the protein CSAELGWEQFF.

The chain has TRBV9 and TRBJ2-3; D not resolved. Trimming took off 0 bases at V and 4 bases at J, with 6 bases between the two ends. The CDR3 contains 13 residues. CDR1 and CDR2 from the germline V gene are SGDLS and YYNGEE. DNA for the CDR3: TGTGCCAGCAGCGTAGGGACCCCAGATACGCAGTATTTT. It encodes CASSVGTPDTQYF.

This clone turned up a few times. The chain carries TRBV4-1 and TRBJ2-7; no clear D. V lost 0 bases, J lost 2 bases, and 11 bases lay in between. The germline V gene encodes CDR1 MGHRA and CDR2 YSYEKL. The CDR3 is made up of 15 amino acids. CDR3 sequence reads: CASSQEGTEPYEQYF. The CDR3 nucleotides read TGCGCCAGCAGCCAAGAAGGAACTGAACCCTACGAGCAGTACTTC.

The rearrangement joins TRBV5-1 to TRBJ1-2, with TRBD1 matching 8 bases. V lost 3 bases to trimming and J lost 8 bases; unmatched junction nucleotides: 6. This CDR3 contains 13 residues. CDR1 and CDR2 from the germline V gene are SGHRS and YFSETQ. The CDR3 bases are TGCGCCAGCAGCTCCCAGACAGGGGTAGGCTACACCTTC. This codes for CASSSQTGVGYTF.

The CDR3 DNA is TGTGCCAGCAAATCTCGGGGTTACAATGAGCAGTTCTTC. Protein sequence: CASKSRGYNEQFF. The chain uses TRBV2 and TRBJ2-1; tentatively, D is TRBD2 (5 bases). Deletions cut 7 bases from V and 4 bases from J, with 11 bases between. CDR1 and CDR2 (germline): SNHLY, FYNNEI. The CDR3 totals 13 residues.

This chain connects TRBV28 to TRBJ1-6, with 8 nucleotides matching TRBD1. The CDR3 length is 14 residues. Germline loops: CDR1 MDHEN, CDR2 SYDVKM. V shed 2 bases and J 10 bases; nucleotides not matched to a gene: 4. CDR3 loop: CASSLVQGGSPLHF. Here the CDR3 DNA reads TGTGCCAGCAGTTTAGTACAGGGGGGATCACCCCTCCACTTT.

The genes are TRBV18 and TRBJ1-4; D unclear. The V end lost 1 base, the J end lost 4 bases, and 4 bases lay between the germline ends. This CDR3 contains 13 residues. Germline CDR1 reads KGHSH; CDR2 reads LQKENI. The CDR3: CASSPRGNEKLFF. CDR3 coding DNA: TGTGCCAGCTCACCACGGGGTAATGAAAAACTGTTTTTT.

The rearrangement links TRBV11-2 to TRBJ1-3; unclear D gene. This CDR3 has 15 residues. Trimming removed 3 bases from V and 2 bases from J, with 11 bases in between. Germline loops: CDR1 SGHAT, CDR2 FQNNGV. This CDR3 is CASSLMAAAGNTIYF. CDR3 in DNA: TGTGCCAGCAGCTTGATGGCAGCCGCTGGAAACACCATATATTTT.

This clone was picked up a small number of times. The V gene is TRBV7-6, the J gene TRBJ2-7; 9 nucleotides align to TRBD1. V lost 2 bases and J lost 3; bases outside the gene matches: 5. This CDR3 has 15 amino acids. Germline V gene data show CDR1 as SGHVS and CDR2 as FNYEAQ. CDR3: CASSLLGQGIYEQYF. CDR3 sequence (DNA): TGTGCCAGCAGCTTACTGGGACAGGGTATCTACGAGCAGTACTTC.

This clone was seen only a few times. J is TRBJ1-6 and V is TRBV19; 9 nucleotides align to TRBD1. The CDR3 spans 15 residues. Unmatched junction bases numbered 7, after V lost 4 bases and J lost 9 bases. CDR1 and CDR2 (germline): LNHDA, SQIVND (reference sequence). The CDR3 sequence is CASSTRTGASSPLHF. CDR3 DNA: TGTGCCAGTAGTACTCGGACAGGGGCCAGTTCACCCCTCCACTTT. The full variable domain, completed using reference TRBV19 and TRBJ1-6, is DGGITQSPKYLFRKEGQNVTLSCEQNLNHDAMYWYRQDPGQGLRLIYYSQIVNDFQKGDIAEGYSVSREKKESFPLTVTSAQKNPTAFYLCASSTRTGASSPLHFGNGTRLTVT.

The V call is TRBV5-4, the J call TRBJ2-2; D remains unclear. Germline V lookup: CDR1 SGHNT, CDR2 YYREEE (reference sequence). Trimming pared 4 bases from V and 4 bases from J, leaving 11 bases between. This CDR3 comprises 14 residues. The chain's CDR3 is CASSTATSTGELFF. The CDR3 DNA sequence: TGTGCCAGCAGCACCGCGACCTCCACCGGGGAGCTGTTTTTT.

The chain links TRBV5-1 to TRBJ2-5, with D hard to call. The ends were cut back, 7 bases at V and 2 bases at J, with 15 bases in the middle. Germline CDR1 is SGHRS and CDR2 is YFSETQ. The CDR3 runs to 14 residues. This chain's CDR3 is CASYPNSRQETQYF. CDR3 DNA sequence: TGCGCCAGCTATCCGAACAGTCGGCAAGAGACCCAGTACTTC.

This sequence joins TRBV18 and TRBJ2-5; 11 bases match TRBD2. The J segment lost 4 bases and the V segment lost 4 bases, leaving 11 bases of the junction unmatched. The V gene's germline CDR1 is KGHSH and CDR2 LQKENI. The CDR3 covers 17 residues. The CDR3 loop reads CASSRTGLAEVGETQYF. CDR3 nucleotides: TGTGCCAGCTCACGCACGGGACTAGCGGAGGTGGGAGAGACCCAGTACTTC.

This rearrangement joins TRBV30 to TRBJ1-4; D might be TRBD1 (6 bases). Germline V gene lookup returns CDR1 GTSNPN and CDR2 SVGIG (reference sequence). V lost 1 base and J 5 bases, leaving 8 bases between the germline ends. CDR3 size: 13 residues. Here the CDR3 DNA reads TGTGCCTGGAGTGAGGGGGGAAATGAAAAACTGTTTTTT. Encoded protein: CAWSEGGNEKLFF.

The V and J genes are TRBV6-5 and TRBJ2-7; D is unclear. Trimming shortened V by 6 bases and J by 4 bases, and 7 bases separated the two germline ends. In germline, CDR1 is MNHEY, CDR2 SVGAGI. CDR3 length equals 11 residues. The CDR3 DNA reads TGTGCCAGCAGCAGCCGATACGAGCAGTACTTC. Translated: CASSSRYEQYF.

The chain combines TRBV11-3 with TRBJ2-1; 12 bases line up with TRBD2. The CDR3 loop spans 13 amino acids. CDR1 is SGHNT and CDR2 is YENEEA in the germline V gene. V lost 1 base, J lost 12 bases, and 1 base stayed unmatched. The CDR3 region is CASSLGTSGVQFF. DNA of the CDR3: TGTGCCAGCAGCTTAGGGACTAGCGGGGTGCAGTTCTTC.

The gene calls are TRBV5-4 and TRBJ2-3; D might be TRBD1 or TRBD2, each matching 5 bases. Germline CDR1 is SGHNT and CDR2 is YYREEE (reference sequence). The CDR3 spans 16 residues. The V and J ends lost 0 bases and 0 bases respectively, with 11 bases between them. The CDR3 sequence is CASSLAPGTSTDTQYF. The CDR3 DNA reads as TGTGCCAGCAGCTTGGCCCCCGGGACGAGCACAGATACGCAGTATTTT.